This TCR beta chain was sequenced during a study of neoadjuvant anti-PD-1 for oral cavity cancer. Regarding the study as a whole: Treg/Th17 ratio rose with pretreatment blood and fell with post-treatment tumor TCRbeta clonality. Only a few patients per response group were TCR-analyzed; validation needed.

To note about this clone: What it binds is unknown.

Using immunoSEQ multiplex PCR, the repertoire was profiled, and TCRdb retains in-frame clones only, with some absent. Among more than 13,000 clones listed, 60% to 85% were seen once. Germline V lookup: CDR1 LNHDA, CDR2 SQIVND (reference sequence). The CDR3 has 15 residues. V shed 8 bases and J shed 0 bases, with 16 bases lying between them. The time point: after neoadjuvant nivolumab, at surgical resection. Patients had newly diagnosed, untreated stage II-IVA oral cavity squamous cell carcinoma. Analysis of PBMCs was direct, with no culture step. The chain is built from TRBV19 and TRBJ1-1; D ambiguous. Sample: PBMCs, taken after nivolumab (anti-PD-1) treatment. This TCR was sampled from a person between 35 and 79 years old with oral cavity squamous cell carcinoma. CDR3 nucleotide sequence: TGTGCCAGTGGGAGGTCCAGGACGGTGAACACTGAAGCTTTCTTT. It encodes CASGRSRTVNTEAFF.